What follows is one T cell receptor beta chain and its context. Its antigen is not known. Some clones are missing from TCRdb's copy, which holds only in-frame ones; the method was immunoSEQ multiplex PCR. This table holds around 15,000 clones, around 77% found once. The sample originates from a study of CD4 T cells in relation to SARS-CoV-2 and coronaviruses. The overall study: PBMCs were cultured with antigen for nine to eleven days before TCR beta sequencing.

CD4+ T cells from unexposed donors were obtained before the COVID-19 pandemic (2011-2018). After ten to eleven days of culture, CD4+ T cells were isolated. Testing used SARS-CoV-2 S/N and four cold-coronavirus spikes on unexposed-donor CD4+ T cells, cells permitting. The CDR3 covers 17 residues. V was cut by 1 base and J by 0 bases, with 13 bases left in between. The germline CDR1 and CDR2 sequences are SEHNR and FQNEAQ (reference sequence). Study-wide results and caveats: Compared with monoreactive clones, crossreactive clones showed significantly weaker SARS-CoV-2 expansion. Each donor contributed either pre-pandemic or post-infection samples, not both.

This clonotype was sampled from a human donor in good health. This chain uses TRBV7-9 with TRBJ1-3, with D possibly matching TRBD1 (5 bases). Material for sequencing was CD4+ T cells from PBMCs, cultured in vitro. CDR3 loop: CASSLGGRFISGNTIYF. As DNA, the CDR3 is TGTGCCAGCAGCTTAGGGGGGAGATTTATCTCTGGAAACACCATATATTTT.